This entry features one T cell receptor (beta chain) sequence. Its antigen remains unidentified. The source of the sample is a study of blood T cells in healthy people across ages. The study, taken as a whole, reports: Per-million-T-cell TCR beta diversity fell roughly linearly with age.

Through a sample-barcoded 5' primer and a J-beta primer mix, a second PCR was run for roughly 6 to 11 cycles. One entry per CDR3 protein, called by TCRdb with MiXCR from the 5' RACE reads. The repertoire holds about a million distinct CDR3 sequences, with approximately 38% as singletons. The CDR3 is 15 residues long. Germline CDR1 SGDLS, CDR2 YYNGEE. V shed 3 bases and J shed 3 bases, with 16 bases lying between them. PBMCs were isolated at a quantity of at least 6 million per sample. The sample comprised blood. The receptor was derived from a man between 18 and 35 years old in good health. The chain combines TRBV9 with TRBJ2-7; no firm D call. The CDR3 nucleotides read TGTGCCAGCAGCGCTACCTCGGGCATAGGCTACGAGCAGTACTTC. Amino acids: CASSATSGIGYEQYF.